Listed here is a single T cell receptor beta chain. CDR3 length equals 16 residues. CDR1 and CDR2 (germline): SGHNT, YYREEE (reference sequence). With 4 bases clipped from V and 7 bases from J, the junction kept 10 bases outside the gene matches. Measured with immunoSEQ multiplex PCR; TCRdb has only the in-frame clones, and not every one. The sample includes more than 100,000 clones, 75% to 95% of them seen just once. The sample is drawn from a study of control samples from healthy donors and cancer patients. The TCR originated in a man in his late teens or twenties in good health. Source material: blood. V usage is TRBV5-4 and J usage is TRBJ1-6; 8 nucleotides match TRBD1. Here the CDR3 DNA reads TGTGCCAGCAGCCCGAGGGGTCAGGGGGCCAATTCACCCCTCCACTTT. Translating gives CASSPRGQGANSPLHF.